The next 32 T cell receptor beta chains were all read from a single sample in a study of blood T cell repertoires in COVID-19. Repertoires were generated with immunoSEQ multiplex PCR, while TCRdb's copy carries only in-frame clones and drops some. The table has about 82,000 clones, roughly 80% seen once; the top ten hold around 33%. Sequencing was done on a sample of peripheral blood. The receptors here all came from a man in his 60s with COVID-19, enrolled during active disease.

The gene calls are TRBV9 and TRBJ2-5; TRBD2 agrees at 9 bases. The CDR3 loop spans 14 amino acids. V gave up 3 bases and J gave up 4 bases; unmatched junction bases: 4. CDR1 and CDR2 from the germline V gene are SGDLS and YYNGEE. In DNA form, the CDR3 reads TGTGCCAGCAGCGGCGGGGGGGCCCGAGAGACCCAGTACTTC. Its translation: CASSGGGARETQYF.

This sequence joins TRBV12-5 and TRBJ2-5, with a possible D match to TRBD2 (7 bases). This CDR3 contains 15 residues. Germline V gene lookup returns CDR1 LGHNT and CDR2 FRNRAP. The V gene lost 2 bases and the J gene lost 1 base, with 11 bases spanning the gap. CDR3 sequence: CASGLTGGPQETQYF. For the CDR3, the DNA is TGTGCTAGTGGTTTGACCGGGGGGCCCCAAGAGACCCAGTACTTC.

This clone showed up just a few times. The DNA for the CDR3 is TGTGCCAGCAGCCAAGTCGACAGAAAAGAGACCCAGTACTTC. It translates to CASSQVDRKETQYF. The chain links TRBV14 to TRBJ2-5; the D gene is possibly TRBD1 (5 bases). V was shortened by 1 base and J by 3 bases, with 9 bases between the two germline ends. The CDR3 runs 14 residues. CDR1 and CDR2 (germline): SGHDN, FVKESK.

This clone has more than one count but fewer than ten. This sequence joins TRBV25-1 and TRBJ1-4; D ambiguous. From germline, CDR1 is MGHDK and CDR2 SYGVNS. With 2 bases removed from V and 7 bases from J, the gap between germline ends came to 14 bases. This CDR3 spans 15 amino acids. CDR3 residues: CASSEMRGVTEKLFF. CDR3 nucleotide sequence: TGTGCCAGCAGTGAAATGCGCGGGGTCACTGAAAAACTGTTTTTT.

V and J are TRBV11-3 and TRBJ2-3; 11 bases match TRBD2. This CDR3 region has 17 residues. V gave up 3 bases and J gave up 1 base; unmatched junction bases: 6. The germline V gene encodes CDR1 SGHNT and CDR2 YENEEA. CDR3 DNA sequence: TGTGCCAGCAGCTTCGGAACTAGCGGGGGCCGCACAGATACGCAGTATTTT. It specifies CASSFGTSGGRTDTQYF.

DNA for the CDR3: TGCGCCAGCAGTGAGTCTTCGGGGGGCAGGCAGCCCCAGCATTTT. Translation gives CASSESSGGRQPQHF. J is TRBJ1-5 and V is TRBV10-1; tentatively, D is TRBD1 (6 bases). V was shortened by 0 bases and J by 7 bases, with 13 bases between the two germline ends. The V gene's germline CDR1 is WNHNN and CDR2 SYGVQD (reference sequence). This CDR3 comprises 15 residues.

The CDR3 nucleotides are TGTGCCAGCTCACCCCCCGGGACAGGGGGTTTCAATCAGCCCCAGCATTTT. This translates into CASSPPGTGGFNQPQHF. The chain combines TRBV18 with TRBJ1-5, with 11 nucleotides matching TRBD1. J gave up 3 bases and V 3 bases, and 7 bases lay outside the gene matches. The CDR3 has 17 amino acids. Germline values: CDR1 KGHSH, CDR2 LQKENI.

This clone came up a few times. V and J are TRBV6-2 or TRBV6-3 and TRBJ2-7, with D maybe TRBD1 (5 bases). CDR1 MNHEY and CDR2 SVGEGT come from the germline V gene. V lost 2 bases and J lost 4, with 6 bases in between. This CDR3 contains 12 residues. CDR3 protein: CASSYHRYEQYF. CDR3 nucleotide sequence: TGTGCCAGCAGTTACCACAGGTACGAGCAGTACTTC.

The chain recombines TRBV12-5 with TRBJ2-2, with TRBD1 matching over 7 bases. CDR1 is LGHNT and CDR2 is FRNRAP in the germline V gene. J was trimmed by 7 bases and V by 4 bases; bases with no gene match: 9. The CDR3 length is 15 residues. The CDR3 DNA follows: TGTGCTAGTGGTTCCTCTAGGGGGCTTAGCGGGGAGCTGTTTTTT. Amino acids: CASGSSRGLSGELFF.

This chain uses TRBV9 with TRBJ2-1, with D possibly matching TRBD2 (6 bases). CDR1 and CDR2 (germline): SGDLS, YYNGEE. CDR3 length: 15 amino acids. V lost 0 bases to trimming and J lost 6 bases, with 13 bases between them. The CDR3 sequence is CASSVGGVRANEQFF. The CDR3 DNA follows: TGTGCCAGCAGCGTAGGGGGGGTTAGAGCCAATGAGCAGTTCTTC.

This clone is a singleton in its sample. The sample carries other DNA sequences with the same CDR3. The chain recombines TRBV27 with TRBJ2-2, with TRBD1 identical over 10 bases. J gave up 7 bases and V 4 bases, and 6 bases lay outside the gene matches. This CDR3 has 15 amino acids. Germline-derived CDR1 and CDR2 are MNHEY and SMNVEV (reference sequence). For the CDR3, the DNA is TGTGCCAGCAGTTCACGACAGGGGGCTGGCGGGGAGCTGTTTTTT. This codes for CASSSRQGAGGELFF.

The chain employs TRBV6-2 or TRBV6-3 and TRBJ2-3; 8 bases match TRBD1. The CDR3 length is 17 residues. In germline, CDR1 is MNHEY, CDR2 SVGEGT. V trimming: 6 bases; J trimming: 0 bases; junction bases outside the gene matches: 11. CDR3 nucleotide sequence: TGTGCCAGCAGCCTTCCGACCGGGACAGGTAGCACAGATACGCAGTATTTT. Protein product: CASSLPTGTGSTDTQYF.

This chain joins TRBV11-3 and TRBJ2-1; 7 positions agree with TRBD1. V was pared by 5 bases and J by 0 bases, with 10 bases of the junction left unmatched. The CDR3 is 17 residues long. The germline V gene encodes CDR1 SGHNT and CDR2 YENEEA. This CDR3 is CASSLIQGYSSYNEQFF. In DNA, the CDR3 is TGTGCCAGCAGCCTAATACAGGGGTATTCCTCCTACAATGAGCAGTTCTTC.

This chain uses TRBV29-1 with TRBJ2-7; no clear D. V lost 4 bases, J lost 0 bases, and 16 bases lay in between. CDR3 size: 15 residues. Germline V lookup: CDR1 SQVTM, CDR2 ANQGSEA. CDR3 in amino acids: CSVVWAYPRSYEQYF. The DNA for the CDR3 is TGCAGCGTTGTTTGGGCCTACCCCCGCTCCTACGAGCAGTACTTC.

This rearrangement joins TRBV5-1 to TRBJ2-7, with D possibly being TRBD1 (6 bases). V was shortened by 1 base and J by 9 bases, with 17 bases between the two germline ends. The CDR3 length is 14 residues. Germline V gene sequence: CDR1 SGHRS, CDR2 YFSETQ. The CDR3 here is CASSLNRDERRQYF. In DNA, the CDR3 is TGCGCCAGCAGCTTGAACAGGGACGAAAGGCGGCAGTACTTC.

The chain links TRBV3-1 (or the pseudogene TRBV3-2) to TRBJ2-3, with D uncertain. The CDR3 is 13 residues long. From germline, CDR1 is LGHDT and CDR2 YNNKEL (reference sequence). Trimming pared 4 bases from V and 0 bases from J, leaving 5 bases between. DNA of the CDR3: TGTGCCAGCAGCCGTACAAGCACAGATACGCAGTATTTT. Protein: CASSRTSTDTQYF.

This chain links TRBV5-1 with TRBJ2-1, with a weak D call TRBD2 (6 bases). Trimming removed 3 bases at V and 5 bases at J, with 21 bases between. CDR1 and CDR2 (germline): SGHRS, YFSETQ. The CDR3 is 17 residues long. CDR3 in DNA: TGCGCCAGCAGCTGGAGGCGGAGTGGACTAATCGACAATGAGCAGTTCTTC. This translates into CASSWRRSGLIDNEQFF.

CDR3: CASSRQGDIYYEQYF. The CDR3 DNA sequence: TGCGCCAGCAGCCGACAGGGGGATATCTACTACGAGCAGTACTTC. The chain links TRBV5-1 to TRBJ2-7; 9 positions match TRBD1. The CDR3 has 15 residues. Germline CDR1 SGHRS, CDR2 YFSETQ. Trimming at V came to 4 bases and at J to 3 bases, leaving 8 bases not matched to a gene.

This chain links TRBV7-2 with TRBJ2-2; D may be TRBD1 (5 bases). The CDR3 sequence is 13 residues long. Germline loops: CDR1 SGHTA, CDR2 FQGNSA. The germline V and J ends were trimmed by 6 bases and 2 bases, with 7 bases remaining between them. The CDR3 DNA reads TGTGCCAGCAGAGGGGCTAACACCGGGGAGCTGTTTTTT. Translating it yields CASRGANTGELFF. Full variable domain (remainder filled in from reference TRBV7-2 and TRBJ2-2): GAGVSQSPSNKVTEKGKDVELRCDPISGHTALYWYRQSLGQGLEFLIYFQGNSAPDKSGLPSDRFSAERTGGSVSTLTIQRTQQEDSAVYLCASRGANTGELFFGEGSRLTVL.

The gene calls are TRBV7-9 and TRBJ1-1; D is uncertain. Germline loops: CDR1 SEHNR, CDR2 FQNEAQ (reference sequence). V shed 1 base and J shed 0 bases, with 6 bases lying between them. This CDR3 has 14 residues. The CDR3 spells CASSLVGLNTEAFF. The CDR3 nucleotides are TGTGCCAGCAGCTTAGTCGGGTTGAACACTGAAGCTTTCTTT. Variable domain in full (rest from reference TRBV7-9 and TRBJ1-1): DTGVSQNPRHKITKRGQNVTFRCDPISEHNRLYWYRQTLGQGPEFLTYFQNEAQLEKSRLLSDRFSAERPKGSFSTLEIQRTEQGDSAMYLCASSLVGLNTEAFFGQGTRLTVV.

This clone has ten or more counts. V and J are TRBV19 and TRBJ2-2; 13 positions match TRBD2. The CDR3 spans 19 residues. Germline V CDR1 and CDR2: LNHDA, SQIVND (reference sequence). Trimming at V came to 5 bases and at J to 0 bases, leaving 9 bases not matched to a gene. In nucleotides, the CDR3 is TGTGCCAGTAGTCCCAGGACTAGCGGGAGTTTCGCGAACACCGGGGAGCTGTTTTTT. Translation: CASSPRTSGSFANTGELFF. The full variable domain, completed using reference TRBV19 and TRBJ2-2, is DGGITQSPKYLFRKEGQNVTLSCEQNLNHDAMYWYRQDPGQGLRLIYYSQIVNDFQKGDIAEGYSVSREKKESFPLTVTSAQKNPTAFYLCASSPRTSGSFANTGELFFGEGSRLTVL.

This clone was observed a single time. The DNA of the CDR3 is TGCGCCAGCAGCTTAGGACAGGGTATTAAGTACGAGCAGTACTTC. Translating it yields CASSLGQGIKYEQYF. This sequence joins TRBV5-1 and TRBJ2-7, with 8 bases lining up with TRBD1. Looked up from germline, CDR1 is SGHRS and CDR2 is YFSETQ. CDR3 length equals 15 residues. The V segment lost 2 bases and the J segment 4 bases; nucleotides outside the gene matches: 8.

This clone appeared a single time. The rearrangement uses TRBV18 and TRBJ1-3, with D unresolved. CDR3 length equals 17 residues. Germline V lookup: CDR1 KGHSH, CDR2 LQKENI. With 1 base removed from V and 1 base from J, the gap between germline ends came to 14 bases. The CDR3, as DNA: TGTGCCAGCTCACCACTTCCCCCAGTTCCGTCTGGAAACACCATATATTTT. It specifies CASSPLPPVPSGNTIYF.

The chain joins TRBV5-1 to TRBJ2-1, with 14 nucleotides matching TRBD2. Germline V CDR1 and CDR2: SGHRS, YFSETQ. V dropped 3 bases and J dropped 14; count of bases not matched to a gene: 7. This CDR3 spans 14 amino acids. DNA of the CDR3: TGCGCCAGCAGCTCGGGACTAGCGGGAGAAAAGGAGTTCTTC. Residues: CASSSGLAGEKEFF.

On this clone: One junction end does not reproduce the germline sequence, and a read error may be involved. The J gene is TRBJ1-2, the V gene TRBV19; D is unresolved. CDR3 length equals 13 residues. Germline V lookup: CDR1 LNHDA, CDR2 SQIVND (reference sequence). The CDR3 nucleotides read TGTGCCAGTAGTGTAGAGAGGAACTATGGCTACACCTTC. Its protein product is CASSVERNYGYTF.

The chain employs TRBV5-1 and TRBJ1-4; D gene unclear. Germline V gives CDR1 SGHRS, CDR2 YFSETQ. CDR3 length: 15 residues. The germline V and J ends were trimmed by 5 bases and 2 bases, with 13 bases remaining between them. This chain's CDR3 is CASRPGSRTNEKLFF. CDR3 bases: TGCGCCAGCAGGCCCGGAAGCAGGACTAATGAAAAACTGTTTTTT.

The chain employs TRBV7-9 and TRBJ2-7; D is possibly TRBD2 (6 bases). The germline V gene encodes CDR1 SEHNR and CDR2 FQNEAQ (reference sequence). V shed 5 bases and J shed 4 bases, with 15 bases lying between them. The CDR3 is 14 residues long. CDR3 DNA: TGTGCCAGCAGCGGAACTAGCTCCATTTACGAGCAGTACTTC. Its translation: CASSGTSSIYEQYF. Together with reference TRBV7-9 and TRBJ2-7, the CDR3 gives the full variable domain: DTGVSQNPRHKITKRGQNVTFRCDPISEHNRLYWYRQTLGQGPEFLTYFQNEAQLEKSRLLSDRFSAERPKGSFSTLEIQRTEQGDSAMYLCASSGTSSIYEQYFGPGTRLTVT.

The CDR3 protein is CASSLDPGTAGNTIYF. The CDR3 DNA is TGTGCCAGCAGCTTGGACCCCGGGACAGCTGGAAACACCATATATTTT. The chain has TRBV5-5 and TRBJ1-3; 7 bases are a match to TRBD1. The ends lost 0 bases at V and 2 bases at J; junction bases unmatched: 5. The CDR3 sequence is 16 residues long. Germline CDR1 SGHKS, CDR2 YYEKEE (reference sequence).

The CDR3 DNA reads TGTGCCAGCAGTCGGAAAGACAGTTATGGCTACACCTTC. Translated, it gives CASSRKDSYGYTF. V usage is TRBV12-3 or TRBV12-4 and J usage is TRBJ1-2; the D gene is possibly TRBD1 (5 bases). The CDR3 is 13 residues long. V lost 5 bases, J lost 5 bases, and 12 bases lay in between.

The gene calls are TRBV18 and TRBJ2-1; maybe TRBD1 (7 bases). Germline V CDR1 and CDR2: KGHSH, LQKENI. V lost 1 base, J lost 7 bases, and 11 bases lay in between. The CDR3 spans 14 residues. The CDR3 protein is CASSPQGAGNEQFF. The CDR3 nucleotides are TGTGCCAGCTCACCACAGGGGGCGGGGAATGAGCAGTTCTTC.

This chain links TRBV5-1 with TRBJ1-5; D not resolved. Germline V lookup: CDR1 SGHRS, CDR2 YFSETQ. The CDR3 is 15 residues long. Between the trimmed V and J ends, which lost 4 bases and 1 base, there was a span of 12 bases. The CDR3 loop reads CASSLEGVSNQPQHF. CDR3 sequence (DNA): TGCGCCAGCAGCCTAGAGGGAGTCAGCAATCAGCCCCAGCATTTT. The full variable domain, rest sourced from reference TRBV5-1 and TRBJ1-5, is KAGVTQTPRYLIKTRGQQVTLSCSPISGHRSVSWYQQTPGQGLQFLFEYFSETQRNKGNFPGRFSGRQFSNSRSEMNVSTLELGDSALYLCASSLEGVSNQPQHFGDGTRLSIL.

The chain has TRBV2 and TRBJ1-5; weak D call: TRBD1 (5 bases). The CDR3 length is 15 residues. Per germline, CDR1 SNHLY and CDR2 FYNNEI. The V gene lost 7 bases and the J gene lost 0 bases, with 13 bases spanning the gap. The CDR3 DNA sequence: TGTGCCAGCATGTCCCGGACAAATAGCAATCAGCCCCAGCATTTT. It encodes CASMSRTNSNQPQHF.